The subject of this entry is one TCR beta chain. The entry originates in a study of blood T cell repertoires in COVID-19. Overall study: Samples came from the United States, Italy and Spain, spanning acute and convalescent COVID-19. The analysed material was cDNA or gDNA that came from T cells, B-cell-depleted T cells, or PBMCs.

Per the authors' pipeline: Estimates of nucleated cell counts were drawn from the amplification of reference gene primers. The table came from immunoSEQ multiplex PCR; TCRdb's copy has only in-frame clones and leaves some out. Clone size and V and J calls were adopted from that table, with D and trimming inferred from the DNA. This table has more than 250,000 clones, about nine tenths appearing once. With 0 bases removed from V and 9 bases from J, the gap between germline ends came to 6 bases. CDR1 and CDR2 (germline): SGHNT, YYREEE (reference sequence). The CDR3 has 11 residues. The TCR sequence derives from a man between 50 and 59 years old with active or convalescent COVID-19. Sequencing was carried out using peripheral blood. V is TRBV5-4 and J is TRBJ1-1; the D is unclear. CDR3 in amino acids: CASSLGTKAFF. In DNA, the CDR3 is TGTGCCAGCAGCTTGGGGACTAAAGCTTTCTTT.